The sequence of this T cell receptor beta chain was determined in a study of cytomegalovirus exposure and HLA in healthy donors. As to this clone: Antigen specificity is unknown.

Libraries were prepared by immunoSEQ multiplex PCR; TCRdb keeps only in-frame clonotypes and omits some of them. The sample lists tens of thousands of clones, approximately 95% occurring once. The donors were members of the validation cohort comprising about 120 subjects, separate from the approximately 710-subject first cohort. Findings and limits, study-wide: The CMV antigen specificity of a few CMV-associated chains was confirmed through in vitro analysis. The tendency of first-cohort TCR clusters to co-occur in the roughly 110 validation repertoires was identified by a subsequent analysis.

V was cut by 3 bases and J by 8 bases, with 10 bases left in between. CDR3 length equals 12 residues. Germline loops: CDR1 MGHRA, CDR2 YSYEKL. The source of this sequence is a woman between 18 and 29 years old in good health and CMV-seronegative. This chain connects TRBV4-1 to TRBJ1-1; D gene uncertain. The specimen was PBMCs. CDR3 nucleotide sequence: TGCGCCAGCAGCCAGGCAGGACTCGAAGCTTTCTTT. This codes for CASSQAGLEAFF.